This entry lists 27 T cell receptor beta chains sequenced from one sample in a study of PD-1 blockade in classical Hodgkin lymphoma. TCRdb's copy holds only in-frame clones and misses some; the assay was immunoSEQ multiplex PCR. The sample holds tens of thousands of clones, 77% seen once. Every patient was affected by relapse after autologous stem cell transplantation, while exposure to brentuximab vedotin was not uniform. The source was peripheral blood mononuclear cells (PBMCs), collected before the second cycle of nivolumab. These receptors all stem from a human donor with classical Hodgkin lymphoma.

J is TRBJ1-5 and V is TRBV27, with 9 bases identical to TRBD1. Trimming cost V 6 bases and J 9 bases; bases outside gene matches: 6. The length of the CDR3 is 13 residues. Germline loops: CDR1 MNHEY, CDR2 SMNVEV (reference sequence). The CDR3 nucleotides are TGTGCCAGCAGCCAGACAGGGGGTTCGCCCCAGCATTTT. It specifies CASSQTGGSPQHF.

The J gene is TRBJ2-7, the V gene TRBV5-1; maybe TRBD1 (6 bases). The CDR3 totals 17 residues. In germline, CDR1 is SGHRS, CDR2 YFSETQ. V was clipped by 4 bases and J by 2 bases, with 22 bases between them. The CDR3 spells CASSDPPTGTMTYEQYF. The CDR3 DNA sequence: TGCGCCAGCAGCGACCCCCCGACAGGCACCATGACCTACGAGCAGTACTTC.

The chain employs TRBV5-1 and TRBJ2-7; tentative D call: TRBD1 (6 bases). Germline-derived CDR1 and CDR2 are SGHRS and YFSETQ. V was pared by 4 bases and J by 6 bases, with 20 bases between. This CDR3 comprises 15 residues. CDR3: CASSPGQSRLGEQYF. The CDR3 coding sequence is TGCGCCAGCAGCCCTGGACAGTCCCGCCTCGGCGAGCAGTACTTC.

Comments on this clone: An end of the junction does not agree with germline; a read error may underlie this. DNA for the CDR3: TGTGCCAGCAGTGATGGGTCGCGGACAGTTGTTTTT. Translating gives CASSDGSRTVVF. This sequence joins TRBV6-6 and TRBJ1-5; possibly TRBD1 for D (6 bases). Germline CDR1 and CDR2: MNHNY and SVGAGI (reference sequence). This CDR3 spans 12 amino acids.

The chain joins TRBV30 to TRBJ1-2, with D unclear. The CDR3 is made up of 12 amino acids. Between the trimmed V and J ends, which lost 5 bases and 4 bases, there was a span of 11 bases. CDR1 and CDR2 from the germline V gene are GTSNPN and SVGIG (reference sequence). The CDR3 loop is CAWDPGRYGYTF. The CDR3 DNA sequence: TGTGCCTGGGACCCTGGGCGCTATGGCTACACCTTC.

This rearrangement joins TRBV30 to TRBJ2-1; perhaps TRBD1 as D (6 bases). This CDR3 region has 12 residues. Per the germline V gene, CDR1 is GTSNPN and CDR2 is SVGIG (reference sequence). V was clipped by 5 bases and J by 6 bases, with 11 bases between them. CDR3: CAWGQGTNEQFF. The CDR3 nucleotides read TGTGCCTGGGGCCAGGGGACCAATGAGCAGTTCTTC.

V gene TRBV6-6 combines with J gene TRBJ1-2; a possible D gene is TRBD1 (5 bases). Germline assignment: CDR1 MNHNY and CDR2 SVGAGI (reference sequence). The CDR3 runs to 12 residues. Trimming pared 8 bases from V and 7 bases from J, leaving 14 bases between. CDR3 DNA sequence: TGTGCCAGCTCCGCAGGGAACCTTGGCTACACCTTC. Translation gives CASSAGNLGYTF.

J is TRBJ1-1 and V is TRBV27, with a possible D match to TRBD1 (5 bases). This CDR3 spans 14 amino acids. V was shortened by 3 bases and J by 4 bases, with 12 bases between the two germline ends. Per germline, CDR1 MNHEY and CDR2 SMNVEV (reference sequence). The CDR3 loop is CASSFLGGATEAFF. In DNA form, the CDR3 reads TGTGCCAGCAGTTTTTTGGGAGGGGCCACTGAAGCTTTCTTT.

A remark on this clone: One end of the junction varies from germline; a read error may be responsible. The chain joins TRBV27 to TRBJ1-1, with 7 positions matching TRBD1. This CDR3 contains 13 residues. In germline, CDR1 is MNHEY, CDR2 SMNVEV (reference sequence). The CDR3 DNA follows: TGTGCCAGCGGTTTCAGGGGGGAGGCTGAAGCTTTCTTT. It encodes CASGFRGEAEAFF.

The rearrangement links TRBV7-6 to TRBJ2-3; no reliable D call. The CDR3 has 13 amino acids. Germline loops: CDR1 SGHVS, CDR2 FNYEAQ. V dropped 7 bases and J dropped 6 bases, with 14 bases sitting between them. The CDR3 DNA sequence: TGTGCCAGCACCCCCAATAGACGGGATACGCAGTATTTT. Translation gives CASTPNRRDTQYF.

This CDR3 is CASSFGATDTQYF. The DNA of the CDR3 is TGTGCCAGCAGCTTCGGGGCAACAGATACGCAGTATTTT. The chain combines TRBV7-2 with TRBJ2-3; D possibly matches TRBD1 or TRBD2 (5 bases each). The CDR3 runs to 13 residues. Germline V gene lookup returns CDR1 SGHTA and CDR2 FQGNSA. Trimming pared 3 bases from V and 3 bases from J, leaving 7 bases between.

The V call is TRBV7-2, the J call TRBJ2-7, with D perhaps TRBD1 (5 bases). Germline CDR1 reads SGHTA; CDR2 reads FQGNSA. This CDR3 spans 14 amino acids. The ends were cut back, 1 base at V and 3 bases at J, with 10 bases in the middle. As DNA, the CDR3 is TGTGCCAGCAGCTTAGTGCAGGGTGACTACGAGCAGTACTTC. Translating it yields CASSLVQGDYEQYF.

The genes are TRBV2 and TRBJ1-1; D gene ambiguous. Per the germline V gene, CDR1 is SNHLY and CDR2 is FYNNEI. The V and J ends lost 7 bases and 3 bases respectively, with 6 bases between them. This CDR3 has 11 amino acids. The CDR3 DNA reads as TGTGCCAGCAAACAGTACACTGAAGCTTTCTTT. It codes for CASKQYTEAFF.

This clone was seen a few times. The V and J genes are TRBV19 and TRBJ2-5; 12 positions match TRBD2. The J segment lost 1 base and the V segment lost 4 bases, leaving 4 bases of the junction unmatched. This CDR3 comprises 16 residues. CDR1 is LNHDA and CDR2 is SQIVND in the germline V gene (reference sequence). CDR3 sequence reads: CASSTTSGGIQETQYF. CDR3 in DNA: TGTGCCAGTAGTACCACTAGCGGGGGGATCCAAGAGACCCAGTACTTC.

The rearrangement uses TRBV12-1 and TRBJ2-1; TRBD2 was called by the table and not checked on the DNA. TRBV12-1 constitutes a pseudogene. The CDR3 length is 16 residues. CDR3 coding DNA: TGTGCCAGCAGCTTTGCGCAGAGCGGGAGGGCCCATGAGCAGTTCTTC. Translating it yields CASSFAQSGRAHEQFF.

V usage is TRBV7-3 and J usage is TRBJ2-7, with 8 nucleotides matching TRBD2. V lost 1 base and J lost 5; bases outside the gene matches: 4. The CDR3 totals 14 residues. Germline V gene sequence: CDR1 SGHTA, CDR2 FQGTGA. Here the CDR3 reads CASSLIAGSHEQYF. DNA for the CDR3: TGTGCCAGCAGCTTAATAGCGGGGAGTCACGAGCAGTACTTC.

The chain recombines TRBV28 with TRBJ1-2; a weak D match, TRBD1 (5 bases). Trimming removed 3 bases from V and 5 bases from J, with 7 bases in between. The CDR3 has 12 amino acids. From germline, CDR1 is MDHEN and CDR2 SYDVKM. The CDR3 DNA reads TGTGCCAGCAGTTTGCGACAGTATGGCTACACCTTC. This sequence encodes CASSLRQYGYTF.

The chain is built from TRBV2 and TRBJ1-4; tentatively, D is TRBD1 (5 bases). V lost 2 bases to trimming and J lost 8 bases, with 9 bases between them. The V gene's germline CDR1 is SNHLY and CDR2 FYNNEI. The CDR3 covers 13 residues. CDR3 residues: CASSERDYEKLFF. Here the CDR3 DNA reads TGTGCCAGCAGTGAACGGGACTACGAAAAACTGTTTTTT.

The chain links TRBV6-5 to TRBJ2-3, with a weak D call TRBD1 (6 bases). The ends were cut back, 7 bases at V and 3 bases at J, with 14 bases in the middle. The CDR3 contains 14 residues. Germline V gives CDR1 MNHEY, CDR2 SVGAGI. CDR3 sequence: CASNTGFDTDTQYF. Here the CDR3 DNA reads TGTGCCAGCAATACAGGGTTTGATACAGATACGCAGTATTTT.

The chain uses TRBV7-2 and TRBJ1-2; D is perhaps TRBD1 (5 bases). The CDR3 has 16 residues. Looked up from germline, CDR1 is SGHTA and CDR2 is FQGNSA. V was pared by 1 base and J by 2 bases, with 14 bases between. For the CDR3, the DNA is TGTGCCAGCAGCTTAGGGGGCCGAACAACAAACTATGGCTACACCTTC. Translation gives CASSLGGRTTNYGYTF. The full variable domain, its missing parts supplied by reference TRBV7-2 and TRBJ1-2, is GAGVSQSPSNKVTEKGKDVELRCDPISGHTALYWYRQSLGQGLEFLIYFQGNSAPDKSGLPSDRFSAERTGGSVSTLTIQRTQQEDSAVYLCASSLGGRTTNYGYTFGSGTRLTVV.

This chain links TRBV2 with TRBJ1-4; D is possibly TRBD1 (5 bases). The V end lost 5 bases, the J end lost 10 bases, and 17 bases lay between the germline ends. CDR3 size: 14 residues. Germline V gene data show CDR1 as SNHLY and CDR2 as FYNNEI. The CDR3 region is CASSTQAGGGKLFF. The DNA of the CDR3 is TGTGCCAGCAGTACTCAAGCCGGGGGGGGAAAACTGTTTTTT.

The chain has TRBV30 and TRBJ2-3; tentative D call: TRBD2 (6 bases). The V gene lost 5 bases and the J gene lost 6 bases, with 15 bases spanning the gap. Germline CDR1 reads GTSNPN; CDR2 reads SVGIG (reference sequence). The CDR3 is made up of 13 amino acids. CDR3 in amino acids: CAWQRDGGDTQYF. As DNA, the CDR3 is TGTGCCTGGCAAAGGGATGGGGGGGATACGCAGTATTTT.

This rearrangement joins TRBV5-5 to TRBJ2-2; D perhaps matches TRBD1 (5 bases). From germline, CDR1 is SGHKS and CDR2 YYEKEE (reference sequence). This CDR3 is 14 amino acids long. V was shortened by 4 bases and J by 7 bases, with 14 bases between the two germline ends. As DNA, the CDR3 is TGTGCCAGCAGCCCTCCTGGCAGGGTCGGGGAGCTGTTTTTT. It encodes CASSPPGRVGELFF.

V gene TRBV25-1 combines with J gene TRBJ1-1; unclear D gene. Trimming cost V 0 bases and J 5 bases, with 19 bases left between them. The CDR3 consists of 17 residues. CDR1 and CDR2 (germline): MGHDK, SYGVNS. CDR3 DNA sequence: TGTGCCAGCAGTGAATACGCCCCTGTAGAGGCTGGGACTGAAGCTTTCTTT. It is translated as CASSEYAPVEAGTEAFF.

The chain recombines TRBV10-1 with TRBJ2-3; no reliable D call. Trimming removed 0 bases from V and 9 bases from J, with 7 bases in between. Germline CDR1 is WNHNN and CDR2 is SYGVQD (reference sequence). CDR3 length: 12 amino acids. The CDR3 region is CASSESWATQYF. The CDR3 DNA is TGCGCCAGCAGTGAGTCGTGGGCAACGCAGTATTTT.

The chain combines TRBV7-2 with TRBJ2-7, with D uncertain. V lost 4 bases and J 2 bases, leaving 9 bases between the germline ends. The germline gives CDR1 SGHTA, CDR2 FQGNSA. The CDR3 extends over 13 amino acids. This chain's CDR3 is CASSSPTTYEQYF. The CDR3 bases are TGTGCCAGCAGCTCCCCGACCACCTACGAGCAGTACTTC.

The count of this clone is one. Other DNA variants within this sample encode the same CDR3. CDR3 sequence: CASSRDGSSYEQYF. The CDR3 DNA is TGTGCCAGCAGCCGGGACGGGAGCTCCTACGAGCAGTACTTC. The genes are TRBV6-1 and TRBJ2-7; the D gene is possibly TRBD2 (6 bases). V dropped 6 bases and J dropped 0 bases, with 12 bases sitting between them. The CDR3 has 14 residues. CDR1 is MNHNS and CDR2 is SASEGT in the germline V gene.